These T cell receptor beta chains were read from a single sample in a study of regulatory T cells. Data came from immunoSEQ multiplex PCR; TCRdb stores just in-frame clones and leaves some out. The sample has nearly 30,000 clones, 85% to 95% seen once. The sequencing sample was made of conventional CD4+ T cells sorted from blood. The receptor set was obtained from a person aged 18 to 30 with CD3G deficiency. CDR3s leave out the opening cysteine and the closing phenylalanine or tryptophan.

TRBV7-9,TRBJ1-2,ASSLGDSYGYT
TRBV5-1,TRBJ2-3,ASSLGTSADTQY
TRBV2,TRBJ1-3,ASSPQGAVGNTIY
TRBV19,TRBJ1-5,ASSYKRAGNQPQH
TRBV6-1,TRBJ2-7,ASSEFGVWEQY
TRBV7-9,TRBJ2-5,ASSLGLAEETQY
TRBV29-1,TRBJ2-3,SVGGPVTDTQY
TRBV27,TRBJ2-2,ASSFLDRGPGELF
TRBV7-9,TRBJ1-4,ASSLLSPEKLF
TRBV7-9,TRBJ2-3,ASSFPSGGTDTQY
TRBV19,TRBJ1-1,AGSQRPGVEAF
TRBV6-6,TRBJ2-1,ASSYQGTEQF
TRBV7-6,TRBJ2-7,ASSRGPAYEQY
TRBV6-6,TRBJ2-3,ASSPVSGDTQY
TRBV5-1,TRBJ2-1,ASSKGLAGVGEQF
TRBV18,TRBJ1-1,ASSPRGGANTEAF
TRBV28,TRBJ2-7,ASSSGWAGEQY
TRBV6-1,TRBJ1-1,ASGRQGRTEAF
TRBV7-9,TRBJ2-3,ASSLAAGTTDTQY
TRBV5-1,TRBJ2-6,ASSPGSAGANVLT
TRBV6-1,TRBJ1-1,ASRVGPVNTEAF
TRBV19,TRBJ1-5,ASSGDRRVSNQPQH
TRBV7-9,TRBJ2-5,ASSLGPLGTQY
TRBV6-6,TRBJ1-2,ASSFGTGAGNGYT
TRBV7-9,TRBJ2-5,ASVLAGQETQY
TRBV7-8,TRBJ2-7,ASSLRDPGQSAYEQY
TRBV6-4,TRBJ2-1,ASSLSGGGGRPNEQF
TRBV7-8,TRBJ2-1,ASSPVGVREGRRF
TRBV5-1,TRBJ2-3,ASSLALGTVTDTQY
TRBV7-9,TRBJ1-2,ASSLGTVDSRGYT
TRBV28,TRBJ1-2,ASNGQGNYGYT